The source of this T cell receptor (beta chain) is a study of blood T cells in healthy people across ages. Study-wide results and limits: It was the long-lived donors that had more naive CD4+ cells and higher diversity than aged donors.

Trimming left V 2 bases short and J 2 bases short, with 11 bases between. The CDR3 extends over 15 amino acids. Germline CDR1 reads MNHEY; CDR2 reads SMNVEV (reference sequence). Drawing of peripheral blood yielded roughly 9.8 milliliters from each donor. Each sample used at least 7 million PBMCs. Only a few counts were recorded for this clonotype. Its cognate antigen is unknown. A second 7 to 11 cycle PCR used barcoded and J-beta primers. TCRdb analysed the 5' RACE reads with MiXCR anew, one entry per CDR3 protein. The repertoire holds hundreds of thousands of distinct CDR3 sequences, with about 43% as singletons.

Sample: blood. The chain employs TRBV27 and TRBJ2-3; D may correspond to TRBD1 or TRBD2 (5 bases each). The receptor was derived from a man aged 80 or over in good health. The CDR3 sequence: CASSLRWGNTDTQYF. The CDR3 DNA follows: TGTGCCAGCAGTTTAAGGTGGGGGAACACAGATACGCAGTATTTT.